These 29 T cell receptor beta chains share one sample of origin, sequenced in a study of memory CD4+ T cells and cytomegalovirus serostatus. Single viable CD3+CD4+CD8-CD45RO+ cells were sorted as the memory CD4+ T cells. Sequenced by immunoSEQ multiplex PCR; TCRdb stores in-frame clones only, minus some. Of over 35,000 clones listed, 60% to 80% are singletons. Sequenced input: memory CD4+ T cells from blood. All receptors come from an adult in good health and CMV-seronegative.

The chain employs TRBV6-6 and TRBJ2-2; D remains unclear. From germline, CDR1 is MNHNY and CDR2 SVGAGI (reference sequence). The CDR3 is made up of 15 amino acids. V was clipped by 0 bases and J by 7 bases, with 12 bases between them. CDR3 sequence: CASSYSNSHGGELFF. The CDR3 DNA follows: TGTGCCAGCAGTTACTCGAATAGCCACGGCGGGGAGCTGTTTTTT.

This clone was observed a handful of times. The rearrangement joins TRBV6-1 to TRBJ1-2; TRBD1 is a possible D gene (6 bases). V was trimmed by 8 bases and J by 4 bases, leaving 14 bases between them. Germline V gene lookup returns CDR1 MNHNS and CDR2 SASEGT. This CDR3 spans 13 amino acids. The CDR3 nucleotides are TGTGCCAGCGCCGGGGGGCTAGGCTATGGCTACACCTTC. Translation: CASAGGLGYGYTF.

This clone was found a few times. The chain couples TRBV30 to TRBJ2-3, with no clear D. Per the germline V gene, CDR1 is GTSNPN and CDR2 is SVGIG (reference sequence). The germline V and J ends were trimmed by 1 base and 1 base, with 6 bases remaining between them. The CDR3 is made up of 13 amino acids. CDR3 bases: TGTGCCTGGAGTGACAGCGGCACAGATACGCAGTATTTT. Translating gives CAWSDSGTDTQYF.

The chain has TRBV4-3 and TRBJ1-6; D possibly corresponds to TRBD1 (5 bases). Germline V gives CDR1 LGHNA, CDR2 YSLEER. Trimming took 4 bases from V and 9 from J, leaving 16 bases between them. The CDR3 covers 15 residues. The CDR3 bases are TGCGCCAGCAGCCCGGGACTTACCGGGACTTCACCCCTCCACTTT. Encoded protein: CASSPGLTGTSPLHF.

This chain links TRBV4-3 with TRBJ1-1, with D possibly TRBD1 on 5 matching bases. The CDR3 sequence is 14 residues long. The germline gives CDR1 LGHNA, CDR2 YSLEER. V lost 4 bases and J 1 base, leaving 10 bases between the germline ends. CDR3 nucleotide sequence: TGCGCCAGCAGCCCGGGGACCCGGAACACTGAAGCTTTCTTT. This encodes CASSPGTRNTEAFF.

The rearrangement uses TRBV28 and TRBJ2-1; perhaps TRBD2 as D (6 bases). The CDR3 covers 14 residues. Germline CDR1 MDHEN, CDR2 SYDVKM. With 7 bases removed from V and 2 bases from J, the gap between germline ends came to 12 bases. CDR3 nucleotide sequence: TGTGCCAGCAAGGCGGGACTGACCTACAATGAGCAGTTCTTC. Its translation is CASKAGLTYNEQFF.

V usage is TRBV9 and J usage is TRBJ2-2, with 7 positions matching TRBD1. Germline CDR1 and CDR2: SGDLS and YYNGEE. Losses at the gene ends were 2 bases for V and 5 bases for J; bases not matched to a gene: 6. The CDR3 runs to 15 residues. The CDR3 nucleotides read TGTGCCAGCAGCGTCAACAGGGGCGGGACCGGGGAGCTGTTTTTT. Translating gives CASSVNRGGTGELFF.

The V and J genes are TRBV19 and TRBJ1-6, with D hard to call. The V end was cut by 0 bases, the J end by 14 bases, with 11 bases between. Germline CDR1 and CDR2: LNHDA and SQIVND (reference sequence). This CDR3 has 13 residues. The CDR3: CASSIEARRSLHF. CDR3 DNA sequence: TGTGCCAGTAGTATAGAAGCGCGTCGGTCCCTCCACTTT.

V usage is TRBV2 and J usage is TRBJ1-1, with a tentative D call TRBD1 (5 bases). The germline V gene has CDR1 SNHLY and CDR2 FYNNEI. Trimming took off 6 bases at V and 4 bases at J, with 15 bases between the two ends. This CDR3 has 14 amino acids. The DNA for the CDR3 is TGTGCCAGCAGAGGGGAAATGGGTGGCACTGAAGCTTTCTTT. It yields the protein CASRGEMGGTEAFF.

The rearrangement links TRBV11-2 to TRBJ2-5; 12 positions agree with TRBD2. This CDR3 has 15 residues. Unmatched junction bases numbered 2, after V lost 2 bases and J lost 4 bases. From germline, CDR1 is SGHAT and CDR2 FQNNGV. The CDR3 coding sequence is TGTGCCAGCAGCTTACTAGCGGGGGGGCGAGAGACCCAGTACTTC. This translates into CASSLLAGGRETQYF.

This chain joins TRBV9 and TRBJ2-2; D might be TRBD1 or TRBD2, each matching 6 bases. The V end lost 3 bases, the J end lost 5 bases, and 14 bases lay between the germline ends. Germline V gene data show CDR1 as SGDLS and CDR2 as YYNGEE. This CDR3 comprises 15 residues. The CDR3 region is CASSGMRGATGELFF. DNA for the CDR3: TGTGCCAGCAGCGGTATGAGGGGGGCGACCGGGGAGCTGTTTTTT.

In this sample, this clone turned up a few times. The rearrangement links TRBV9 to TRBJ2-2; D uncertain. CDR3 length: 14 residues. V lost 1 base to trimming and J lost 4 bases, with 8 bases between them. Looked up from germline, CDR1 is SGDLS and CDR2 is YYNGEE. In DNA form, the CDR3 reads TGTGCCAGCAGCGTAATCCAAGCCACCGGGGAGCTGTTTTTT. The encoded protein is CASSVIQATGELFF.

This clone has only one observation. The V and J genes are TRBV10-3 and TRBJ1-1, with TRBD1 as a possible D gene (5 bases). Trimming shortened V by 3 bases and J by 3 bases, and 14 bases separated the two germline ends. The V gene's germline CDR1 is ENHRY and CDR2 SYGVKD. The CDR3 length is 15 residues. CDR3 DNA: TGTGCCATCAGTGAAAGTGGGGGTACCTACACTGAAGCTTTCTTT. Amino acids: CAISESGGTYTEAFF.

The gene calls are TRBV6-5 and TRBJ1-1, with TRBD1 matching 9 bases. V was pared by 5 bases and J by 3 bases, with 7 bases of the junction left unmatched. The germline V gene has CDR1 MNHEY and CDR2 SVGAGI. The CDR3 length is 15 residues. CDR3 sequence reads: CASSHRGPRHTEAFF. The CDR3 nucleotides read TGTGCCAGCAGTCACAGGGGGCCGCGTCACACTGAAGCTTTCTTT.

This clone has just one count. The gene calls are TRBV4-3 and TRBJ1-6, with D unclear. Germline V gives CDR1 LGHNA, CDR2 YSLEER. V was clipped by 0 bases and J by 6 bases, with 9 bases between them. The CDR3 totals 15 residues. The CDR3 DNA follows: TGCGCCAGCAGCCAAGAATGGGCAGGTAATTCACCCCTCCACTTT. This gives the protein CASSQEWAGNSPLHF.

The chain links TRBV30 to TRBJ2-7; weak D call: TRBD1 (5 bases). This CDR3 has 12 residues. The germline V and J ends were trimmed by 5 bases and 7 bases, with 15 bases remaining between them. CDR1 and CDR2 (germline): GTSNPN, SVGIG (reference sequence). CDR3 coding DNA: TGTGCCTGGGCAACAGGTTTCGGGGAGCAGTACTTC. This translates into CAWATGFGEQYF.

The chain joins TRBV28 to TRBJ2-7, with D perhaps given as TRBD1 or TRBD2 (5 bases each). CDR1 is MDHEN and CDR2 is SYDVKM in the germline V gene. CDR3 size: 14 residues. Trimming removed 3 bases from V and 9 bases from J, with 18 bases in between. The CDR3 is CASSLGRTSARQYF. CDR3 nucleotide sequence: TGTGCCAGCAGTTTGGGGCGGACTTCGGCGCGGCAGTACTTC.

The chain links TRBV4-2 to TRBJ2-5; no definite D call. Germline V gene sequence: CDR1 LGHNA, CDR2 YNFKEQ. The CDR3 extends over 12 amino acids. Deletions cut 0 bases from V and 5 bases from J, with 4 bases between. The CDR3 sequence: CASSQDRETQYF. The CDR3 DNA reads as TGTGCCAGCAGCCAAGATCGCGAGACCCAGTACTTC.

The chain recombines TRBV7-9 with TRBJ2-2; D remains unclear. The length of the CDR3 is 15 residues. The V gene lost 2 bases and the J gene lost 5 bases, with 12 bases spanning the gap. CDR1 is SEHNR, CDR2 FQNEAQ, per germline (reference sequence). The CDR3 protein is CASSLRARMTGELFF. The CDR3 DNA reads TGTGCCAGCAGCTTAAGGGCCAGAATGACCGGGGAGCTGTTTTTT.

The V call is TRBV6-5, the J call TRBJ1-2, with 7 positions matching TRBD1. The CDR3 has 15 residues. Unmatched junction bases numbered 13, after V lost 5 bases and J lost 7 bases. Per germline, CDR1 MNHEY and CDR2 SVGAGI. The DNA for the CDR3 is TGTGCCAGCAGTCAATCCGGGACAGAGAGTGGTGGCTACACCTTC. Translating it yields CASSQSGTESGGYTF.

The V gene is TRBV11-2, the J gene TRBJ1-2; D not certain. V was pared by 3 bases and J by 7 bases, with 9 bases between. The V gene's germline CDR1 is SGHAT and CDR2 FQNNGV. CDR3 length: 12 amino acids. Here the CDR3 reads CASSFLAGGYTF. Here the CDR3 DNA reads TGTGCCAGCAGCTTCCTTGCTGGTGGCTACACCTTC. Combining the CDR3 with reference TRBV11-2 and TRBJ1-2 gives the whole variable domain EAGVAQSPRYKIIEKRQSVAFWCNPISGHATLYWYQQILGQGPKLLIQFQNNGVVDDSQLPKDRFSAERLKGVDSTLKIQPAKLEDSAVYLCASSFLAGGYTFGSGTRLTVV.

V gene TRBV6-1 combines with J gene TRBJ2-2; D call uncertain. V shed 6 bases and J shed 7 bases, with 15 bases lying between them. The CDR3 spans 14 residues. Germline assignment: CDR1 MNHNS and CDR2 SASEGT. The CDR3 bases are TGTGCCAGCAGCCCCCAAGTGCTAGGCGGGGAGCTGTTTTTT. This codes for CASSPQVLGGELFF.

The chain employs TRBV28 and TRBJ1-4; the D is unclear. The V and J ends lost 5 bases and 0 bases respectively, with 13 bases between them. CDR1 and CDR2 (germline): MDHEN, SYDVKM. The CDR3 loop spans 16 amino acids. The CDR3 reads CASSAGYRATNEKLFF. The CDR3 region has the DNA TGTGCCAGCAGTGCCGGTTATAGAGCAACTAATGAAAAACTGTTTTTT. The whole variable domain, filled in from reference TRBV28 and TRBJ1-4, reads DVKVTQSSRYLVKRTGEKVFLECVQDMDHENMFWYRQDPGLGLRLIYFSYDVKMKEKGDIPEGYSVSREKKERFSLILESASTNQTSMYLCASSAGYRATNEKLFFGSGTQLSVL.

The chain links TRBV6-5 to TRBJ1-1, with D perhaps matching TRBD1 (5 bases). V lost 8 bases and J lost 1, with 14 bases in between. The CDR3 runs 14 residues. CDR1 and CDR2 (germline): MNHEY, SVGAGI. In DNA, the CDR3 is TGTGCCAGCCAAAACTTACAGGAGAACACTGAAGCTTTCTTT. The encoded protein is CASQNLQENTEAFF.

The table lists this clone with a few counts. CDR3: CASSVGVGSNQPQHF. The CDR3 region has the DNA TGTGCCAGCAGCGTAGGGGTTGGCAGCAATCAGCCCCAGCATTTT. The V gene is TRBV9, the J gene TRBJ1-5; D is undetermined. Germline values: CDR1 SGDLS, CDR2 YYNGEE. V was shortened by 0 bases and J by 1 base, with 8 bases between the two germline ends. CDR3 length: 15 residues.

CDR3: CSVTGQGDYEQYF. The CDR3 coding sequence is TGCAGCGTTACCGGACAGGGGGACTACGAGCAGTACTTC. This sequence joins TRBV29-1 and TRBJ2-5, with 10 positions matching TRBD1. The J call may be faulty, since TRBJ2-7 better matches the DNA end. This CDR3 has 13 amino acids. Looked up from germline, CDR1 is SQVTM and CDR2 is ANQGSEA.

J is TRBJ2-7 and V is TRBV7-9; D gene uncertain. The CDR3 runs to 11 residues. V was trimmed by 3 bases and J by 3 bases, leaving 3 bases between them. Germline values: CDR1 SEHNR, CDR2 FQNEAQ (reference sequence). Written as DNA, the CDR3 is TGTGCCAGCAGCTTGGACTACGAGCAGTACTTC. Protein product: CASSLDYEQYF.

The chain links TRBV7-8 to TRBJ2-1, with D possibly being TRBD1 (6 bases). Germline values: CDR1 SGHVS, CDR2 FQNEAQ. V was cut by 5 bases and J by 7 bases, with 9 bases left in between. This CDR3 has 12 residues. CDR3 in amino acids: CASSHQGNEQFF. In DNA form, the CDR3 reads TGTGCCAGCAGCCATCAGGGGAATGAGCAGTTCTTC.

As to this clone: The junction shows a germline mismatch at one end, possibly a read error. The chain has TRBV4-3 and TRBJ1-1; perhaps TRBD1 as D (6 bases). The CDR3 covers 13 residues. Germline CDR1 is LGHNA and CDR2 is YSLEER. The CDR3 DNA reads as TGCGCCAGCAGCCAAGATCGGGACACAGAAGCTTTCTTT. This codes for CASSQDRDTEAFF.